This T cell receptor (beta chain) was retrieved from a study of T cell repertoires in cytomegalovirus infection. Germline V gene data show CDR1 as SGHVS and CDR2 as FQNEAQ. V lost 6 bases and J lost 7, with 19 bases in between. This CDR3 contains 15 residues. Points from the study as a whole: What dominated the ex vivo response were HLA-C-restricted CMV-specific TCR beta clonotypes.

From the reads, TCRdb called clonotypes with MiXCR, one entry per CDR3 protein. This repertoire shows 150,000 or so distinct CDR3 sequences, 6.5% found once; its top ten account for roughly 18%. The sample holds a few counts of this clonotype. Its cognate antigen is unknown. Input material: PBMCs. The clonotype originates from a human donor in good health (CMV status not recorded). Some clones in this sample may be carry-over from other donors' samples. The chain links TRBV7-8 to TRBJ2-1; TRBD2 is a possible D gene (7 bases). In nucleotides, the CDR3 is TGTGCCAGCAGTCACTTCCGGGGGGCAGGGAATGAGCAGTTCTTC. This sequence encodes CASSHFRGAGNEQFF.